This paragraph reports one T cell receptor (beta chain). This record belongs to a study of blood T cell repertoires in COVID-19. At the level of the study: PBMCs, B-cell-depleted T cells, or T cells provided the cDNA or gDNA that made up the material.

In the study's own analysis: Estimation of nucleated cell counts relied on the amplification of reference gene primers. Here immunoSEQ multiplex PCR was the method, and the copy in TCRdb shows in-frame clones only, minus some. That table gives V, J and clone size, and the DNA gave D and trimming. The sample lists about 180,000 clones; over 75% were seen once. The sequence derives from a human donor with active or convalescent COVID-19. The donor label of this sample is uncertain. Sequencing was performed on peripheral blood.

Here the CDR3 DNA reads TGTGCCAGCAGCCAGGACAGGGGCACCGGGGAGCTGTTTTTT. It codes for CASSQDRGTGELFF. The V gene is TRBV14, the J gene TRBJ2-2; 9 nucleotides line up with TRBD1. V was pared by 3 bases and J by 4 bases, with 0 bases of the junction left unmatched. The CDR3 runs 14 residues. CDR1 is SGHDN and CDR2 is FVKESK in the germline V gene. Using reference TRBV14 and TRBJ2-2 for the parts outside the CDR3, the full variable domain is EAGVTQFPSHSVIEKGQTVTLRCDPISGHDNLYWYRRVMGKEIKFLLHFVKESKQDESGMPNNRFLAERTGGTYSTLKVQPAELEDSGVYFCASSQDRGTGELFFGEGSRLTVL.